This T cell receptor (beta chain) derives from a study of blood T cell repertoires in COVID-19. This CDR3 spans 14 amino acids. Per germline, CDR1 SGHTA and CDR2 FQGNSA. V lost 2 bases to trimming and J lost 1 base, with 7 bases between them. Sequencing used immunoSEQ multiplex PCR; TCRdb keeps in-frame clones, though not all of them. The sample records 95,000 to 150,000 clones, approximately 85% being singletons. The sample comprised peripheral blood. The sequence derives from a woman of 80 years or more with COVID-19, enrolled during active disease. The chain is built from TRBV7-2 and TRBJ2-3; perhaps TRBD1 as D (6 bases). CDR3 amino acids: CASSLPGGTDTQYF. CDR3 coding DNA: TGTGCCAGCAGCTTACCAGGGGGCACAGATACGCAGTATTTT.